These 7 T cell receptor beta chains share one sample of origin, sequenced in a study of vaccination effects on CD4 cells after COVID-19. Produced via immunoSEQ multiplex PCR; TCRdb's table is partial and in-frame only. Of approximately 21,000 clones listed, roughly two thirds are singletons. ViraFEST assay sequencing came after antigen-specific CD4+ T cells were expanded with viral peptide pools. It was after nine to ten days of culture that CD4+ T cells were isolated. Vaccine recipients, nucleocapsid antibody negative, had no prior SARS-CoV-2 infection. What these receptors recognize is not known. Sequencing was performed on CD4+ T cells from PBMCs cultured with HCoV-NL63 spike peptides, taken before COVID-19 vaccination. These TCRs come from a human donor who received a COVID-19 vaccine.

This clone was counted only a few times. The chain links TRBV4-1 to TRBJ2-7; D is unresolved. V was cut by 1 base and J by 5 bases, with 21 bases left in between. This CDR3 region has 17 residues. The germline gives CDR1 MGHRA, CDR2 YSYEKL. CDR3 protein: CASSQVFGQRSLHEQYF. The CDR3 region has the DNA TGCGCCAGCAGCCAAGTATTCGGTCAACGATCTCTACACGAGCAGTACTTC.

The chain combines TRBV5-4 with TRBJ2-1, with 11 bases that match TRBD2. Germline V gene data show CDR1 as SGHNT and CDR2 as YYREEE (reference sequence). V shed 3 bases and J 9 bases; nucleotides not matched to a gene: 8. The CDR3 sequence is 15 residues long. In DNA form, the CDR3 reads TGTGCCAGCAGCTCCTCTAGCGGGGGGTCAAGTGAGCAGTTCTTC. Encoded protein: CASSSSSGGSSEQFF.

V gene TRBV2 combines with J gene TRBJ2-2; 8 bases match TRBD1. Germline V gene sequence: CDR1 SNHLY, CDR2 FYNNEI. Trimming cost V 8 bases and J 1 base; bases outside gene matches: 6. This CDR3 region has 15 residues. In DNA form, the CDR3 reads TGTGCCAGCCGAAGGGACAGGCGGAACACCGGGGAGCTGTTTTTT. Translating gives CASRRDRRNTGELFF.

J is TRBJ1-2 and V is TRBV3-1 (or the pseudogene TRBV3-2); 7 bases agree with TRBD1. The CDR3 length is 15 residues. The V gene end was trimmed by 3 bases and the J gene end by 3 bases; junction bases not matched to a gene: 7. Germline-derived CDR1 and CDR2 are LGHDT and YNNKEL (reference sequence). Here the CDR3 reads CASSQNGQVHYGYTF. DNA of the CDR3: TGTGCCAGCAGCCAGAACGGACAGGTTCACTATGGCTACACCTTC.

This clone was seen a few times. CDR3: CAWSVSGSGYTF. As DNA, the CDR3 is TGTGCCTGGAGTGTATCCGGATCTGGCTACACCTTC. The chain is built from TRBV30 and TRBJ1-2, with D unresolved. The CDR3 contains 12 residues. V lost 0 bases, J lost 7 bases, and 9 bases lay in between. Germline assignment: CDR1 GTSNPN and CDR2 SVGIG (reference sequence).

The chain combines TRBV7-8 with TRBJ2-3; D ambiguous. The CDR3 sequence is 14 residues long. CDR1 is SGHVS, CDR2 FQNEAQ, per germline. Between the trimmed V and J ends, which lost 1 base and 0 bases, there was a span of 5 bases. CDR3 sequence: CASSLVLSTDTQYF. The CDR3 DNA reads TGTGCCAGCAGCTTAGTCCTTAGCACAGATACGCAGTATTTT.

The V call is TRBV6-5, the J call TRBJ2-1; 7 bases fit TRBD2. CDR1 MNHEY and CDR2 SVGAGI come from the germline V gene. The CDR3 covers 15 residues. V trimming: 6 bases; J trimming: 10 bases; junction bases outside the gene matches: 15. CDR3 DNA sequence: TGTGCCAGCAGGGATACCCCCGGGCCCGGGAGGGAGCAGTTCTTC. It translates to CASRDTPGPGREQFF.